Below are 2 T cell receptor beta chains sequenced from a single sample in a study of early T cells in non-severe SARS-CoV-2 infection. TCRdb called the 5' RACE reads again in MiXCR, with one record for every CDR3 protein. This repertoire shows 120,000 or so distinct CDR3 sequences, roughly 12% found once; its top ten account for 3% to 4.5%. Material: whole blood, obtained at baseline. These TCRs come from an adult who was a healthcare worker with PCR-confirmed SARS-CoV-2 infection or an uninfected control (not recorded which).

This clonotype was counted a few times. DNA for the CDR3: TGCAGTGCTAGAGAAGGGGAACATTACACCGGGGAGCTGTTTTTT. As protein: CSAREGEHYTGELFF. The V gene is TRBV20-1, the J gene TRBJ2-2; the D gene is possibly TRBD1 (5 bases). Between the trimmed V and J ends, which lost 0 bases and 3 bases, there was a span of 11 bases. Germline-derived CDR1 and CDR2 are DFQATT and SNEGSKA (reference sequence). The length of the CDR3 is 15 residues.

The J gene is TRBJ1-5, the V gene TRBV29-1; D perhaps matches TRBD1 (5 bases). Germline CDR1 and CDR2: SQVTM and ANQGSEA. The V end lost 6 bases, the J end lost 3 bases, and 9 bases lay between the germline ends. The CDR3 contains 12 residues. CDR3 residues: CSVGAVNQPQHF. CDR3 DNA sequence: TGCAGCGTCGGGGCGGTCAATCAGCCCCAGCATTTT. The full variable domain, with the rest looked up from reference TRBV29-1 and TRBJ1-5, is SAVISQKPSRDICQRGTSLTIQCQVDSQVTMMFWYRQQPGQSLTLIATANQGSEATYESGFVIDKFPISRPNLTFSTLTVSNMSPEDSSIYLCSVGAVNQPQHFGDGTRLSIL.